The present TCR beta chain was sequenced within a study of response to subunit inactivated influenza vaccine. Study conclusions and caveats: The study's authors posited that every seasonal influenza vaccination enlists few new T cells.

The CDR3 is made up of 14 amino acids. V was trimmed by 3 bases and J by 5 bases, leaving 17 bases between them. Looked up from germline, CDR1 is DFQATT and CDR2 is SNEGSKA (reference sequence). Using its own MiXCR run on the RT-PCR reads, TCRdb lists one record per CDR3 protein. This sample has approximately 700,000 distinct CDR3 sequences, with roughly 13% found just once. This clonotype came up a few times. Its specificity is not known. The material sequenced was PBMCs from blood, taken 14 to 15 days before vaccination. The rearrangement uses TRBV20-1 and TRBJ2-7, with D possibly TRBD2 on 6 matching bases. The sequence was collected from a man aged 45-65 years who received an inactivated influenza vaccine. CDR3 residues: CSASLAGRGNEQYF. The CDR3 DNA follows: TGCAGTGCTAGTTTGGCGGGCCGGGGGAACGAGCAGTACTTC.